The 11 T cell receptor beta chains presented below share a single source sample, sequenced in a study of shared clonotypes between healthy human individuals. The method was immunoSEQ multiplex PCR; TCRdb's version includes in-frame clones alone and lacks a portion of them. The profile shows 530,000 or so clones, roughly 85% of them singletons. Sequenced: PBMCs. The receptors here all came from a woman in her forties in good health. Some clones in this sample may be carry-over from other donors' samples.

This clone was found many times. The same CDR3 arises from other DNA sequences in this sample as well. V and J are TRBV29-1 and TRBJ1-3; D is undetermined. V dropped 5 bases and J dropped 3 bases, with 11 bases sitting between them. The CDR3 length is 13 residues. Germline-derived CDR1 and CDR2 are SQVTM and ANQGSEA. CDR3 DNA sequence: TGCAGCGTTATTGGACTCGTTGGAAACACCATATATTTT. Its translation: CSVIGLVGNTIYF.

The rearrangement joins TRBV5-1 to TRBJ1-1; D remains unclear. Trimming took 5 bases from V and 3 from J, leaving 11 bases between them. The germline V gene encodes CDR1 SGHRS and CDR2 YFSETQ. This CDR3 is 13 amino acids long. The CDR3 sequence is CASSRGDYTEAFF. The CDR3 DNA reads TGCGCCAGCAGTAGAGGAGACTACACTGAAGCTTTCTTT.

The rearrangement joins TRBV18 to TRBJ1-4, with 8 positions matching TRBD1. Germline V gives CDR1 KGHSH, CDR2 LQKENI. J was trimmed by 2 bases and V by 3 bases; bases with no gene match: 8. The CDR3 extends over 17 amino acids. DNA for the CDR3: TGTGCCAGCTCACCCTCCCAGGGGGCTGGTACTAATGAAAAACTGTTTTTT. As protein: CASSPSQGAGTNEKLFF. Looking up the rest from reference TRBV18 and TRBJ1-4 gives the full variable domain: NAGVMQNPRHLVRRRGQEARLRCSPMKGHSHVYWYRQLPEEGLKFMVYLQKENIIDESGMPKERFSAEFPKEGPSILRIQQVVRGDSAAYFCASSPSQGAGTNEKLFFGSGTQLSVL.

The V gene is TRBV5-4, the J gene TRBJ2-7; a weak D match, TRBD2 (7 bases). CDR1 SGHNT and CDR2 YYREEE come from the germline V gene (reference sequence). Trimming left V 5 bases short and J 3 bases short, with 15 bases between. The CDR3 has 14 amino acids. The CDR3: CASSMGGAGYEQYF. In nucleotides, the CDR3 is TGTGCCAGCAGTATGGGGGGGGCGGGCTACGAGCAGTACTTC.

V gene TRBV7-6 combines with J gene TRBJ2-3, with 11 bases fitting TRBD2. V was pared by 2 bases and J by 5 bases, with 6 bases of the junction left unmatched. This CDR3 is 16 amino acids long. The germline CDR1 and CDR2 sequences are SGHVS and FNYEAQ. CDR3 DNA sequence: TGTGCCAGCAGCTTACTACTAGCGGGAGAGGTAGATACGCAGTATTTT. Translated, it gives CASSLLLAGEVDTQYF. The full variable domain, in which reference TRBV7-6 and TRBJ2-3 provide the parts outside the CDR3, is GAGVSQSPRYKVTKRGQDVALRCDPISGHVSLYWYRQALGQGPEFLTYFNYEAQQDKSGLPNDRFSAERPEGSISTLTIQRTEQRDSAMYRCASSLLLAGEVDTQYFGPGTRLTVL.

The rearrangement joins TRBV14 to TRBJ1-5; TRBD1 might be the D (5 bases). Trimming left V 3 bases short and J 6 bases short, with 9 bases between. From germline, CDR1 is SGHDN and CDR2 FVKESK. This CDR3 spans 13 amino acids. As DNA, the CDR3 is TGTGCCAGCAGCCAGGATGGGGGTCAGCCCCAGCATTTT. Translating it yields CASSQDGGQPQHF.

The genes are TRBV4-2 and TRBJ2-3; no firm D call. CDR1 and CDR2 from the germline V gene are LGHNA and YNFKEQ. CDR3 length: 13 amino acids. V dropped 1 base and J dropped 4 bases, with 6 bases sitting between them. The CDR3 DNA reads TGTGCCAGCAGCCAAGTAGCAGCAGATACGCAGTATTTT. It codes for CASSQVAADTQYF.

V gene TRBV10-2 combines with J gene TRBJ2-7; TRBD2 matches 11 bases. The CDR3 totals 14 residues. V lost 6 bases, J lost 4 bases, and 5 bases stayed unmatched. Germline assignment: CDR1 WSHSY and CDR2 SAAADI. Here the CDR3 reads CASRVAGGYYEQYF. CDR3 bases: TGCGCCAGCAGGGTAGCGGGAGGGTATTACGAGCAGTACTTC.

The V gene is TRBV7-8, the J gene TRBJ2-1, with TRBD2 matching 10 bases. CDR1 SGHVS and CDR2 FQNEAQ come from the germline V gene. CDR3 length: 16 residues. Trimming cost V 0 bases and J 4 bases; bases outside gene matches: 3. DNA for the CDR3: TGTGCCAGCAGCTTAGCAGTAGCGGGAGGATACAATGAGCAGTTCTTC. As protein: CASSLAVAGGYNEQFF.

V usage is TRBV29-1 and J usage is TRBJ2-3, with 11 positions matching TRBD2. Looked up from germline, CDR1 is SQVTM and CDR2 is ANQGSEA. This CDR3 has 13 residues. The V and J ends lost 2 bases and 7 bases, in that order; junction bases with no gene match: 2. CDR3 in amino acids: CSVETSGSYTQYF. CDR3 nucleotide sequence: TGCAGCGTTGAAACTAGCGGGAGCTATACGCAGTATTTT.

The genes are TRBV29-1 and TRBJ2-7, with D unclear. The CDR3 contains 12 residues. The germline CDR1 and CDR2 sequences are SQVTM and ANQGSEA. V shed 2 bases and J shed 2 bases, with 7 bases lying between them. The DNA for the CDR3 is TGCAGCGTTGAATCAGGAGCCTACGAGCAGTACTTC. It specifies CSVESGAYEQYF.